This TCR beta chain was documented in a study of T cell responses to AZD1222 COVID-19 vaccine. V dropped 4 bases and J dropped 4; count of bases not matched to a gene: 13. The CDR3 has 18 residues. Germline values: CDR1 SGHAT, CDR2 FQNNGV. Method: immunoSEQ multiplex PCR; TCRdb's copy keeps in-frame clones and lacks some. The data contain tens of thousands of clones, around 81% of them singletons. This TCR was sampled from an adult in good health. The sequences come from peripheral blood, collected on day 0 of AZD1222 vaccination. This chain links TRBV11-2 with TRBJ2-1; 10 bases match TRBD2. The CDR3 loop is CASSSDGLAGALYNEQFF. The CDR3 region has the DNA TGTGCCAGCAGCTCCGATGGGCTAGCGGGAGCGTTATACAATGAGCAGTTCTTC.